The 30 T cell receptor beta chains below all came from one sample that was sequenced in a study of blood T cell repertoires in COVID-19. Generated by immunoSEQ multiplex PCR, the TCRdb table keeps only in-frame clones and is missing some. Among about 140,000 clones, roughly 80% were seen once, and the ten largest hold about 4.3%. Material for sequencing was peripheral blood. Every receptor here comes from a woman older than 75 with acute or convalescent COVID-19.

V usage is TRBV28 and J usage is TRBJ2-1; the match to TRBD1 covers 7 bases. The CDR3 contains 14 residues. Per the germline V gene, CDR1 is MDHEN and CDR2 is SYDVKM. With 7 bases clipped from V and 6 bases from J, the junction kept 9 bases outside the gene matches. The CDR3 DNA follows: TGTGCCAGCAATACGAGGGGGCGGCTCAATGAGCAGTTCTTC. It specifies CASNTRGRLNEQFF.

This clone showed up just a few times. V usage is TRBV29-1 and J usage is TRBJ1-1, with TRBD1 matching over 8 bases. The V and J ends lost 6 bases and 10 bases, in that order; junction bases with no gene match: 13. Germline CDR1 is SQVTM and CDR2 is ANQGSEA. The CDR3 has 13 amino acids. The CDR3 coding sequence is TGCAGCGTCCTACCCGGACAGGGTTTAGTAGCTTTCTTT. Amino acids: CSVLPGQGLVAFF.

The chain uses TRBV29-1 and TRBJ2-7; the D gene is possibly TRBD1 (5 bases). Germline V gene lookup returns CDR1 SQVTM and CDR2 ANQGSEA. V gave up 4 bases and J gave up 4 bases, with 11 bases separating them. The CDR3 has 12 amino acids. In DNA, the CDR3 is TGCAGCGTTGCATGGGCAGGGTACGAGCAGTACTTC. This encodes CSVAWAGYEQYF.

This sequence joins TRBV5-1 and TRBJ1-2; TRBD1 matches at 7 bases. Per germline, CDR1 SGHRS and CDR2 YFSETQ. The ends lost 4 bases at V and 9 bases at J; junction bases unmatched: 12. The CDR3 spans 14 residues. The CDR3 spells CASSLLGDRESYTF. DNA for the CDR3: TGCGCCAGCAGCCTGCTAGGCGACAGGGAAAGCTACACCTTC.

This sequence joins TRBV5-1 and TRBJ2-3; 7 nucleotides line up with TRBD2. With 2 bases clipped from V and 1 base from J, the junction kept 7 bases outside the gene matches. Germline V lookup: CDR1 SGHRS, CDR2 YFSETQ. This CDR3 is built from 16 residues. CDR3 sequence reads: CASSFQAGEGTDTQYF. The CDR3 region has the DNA TGCGCCAGCAGCTTCCAGGCGGGAGAGGGCACAGATACGCAGTATTTT.

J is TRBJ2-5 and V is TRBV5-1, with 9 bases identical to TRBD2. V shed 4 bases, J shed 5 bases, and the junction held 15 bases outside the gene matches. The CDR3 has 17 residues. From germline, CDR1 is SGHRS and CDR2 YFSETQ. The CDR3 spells CASSTGLAGYKTETQYF. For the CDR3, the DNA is TGCGCCAGCAGCACCGGCCTAGCGGGATACAAAACCGAGACCCAGTACTTC.

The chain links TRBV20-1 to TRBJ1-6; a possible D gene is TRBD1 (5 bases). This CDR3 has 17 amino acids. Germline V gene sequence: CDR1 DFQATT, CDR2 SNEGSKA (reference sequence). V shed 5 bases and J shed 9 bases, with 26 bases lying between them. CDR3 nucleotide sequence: TGCAGTGCTCGTGACTCGCACCGGACCCAGGGTGGTTCACCCCTCCACTTT. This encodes CSARDSHRTQGGSPLHF.

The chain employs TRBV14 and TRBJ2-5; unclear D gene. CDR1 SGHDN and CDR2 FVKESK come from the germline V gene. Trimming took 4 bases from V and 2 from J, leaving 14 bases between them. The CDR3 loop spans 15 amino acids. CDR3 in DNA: TGTGCCAGCAGCCGCCTAGAGGCAGCGCAAGAGACCCAGTACTTC. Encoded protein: CASSRLEAAQETQYF.

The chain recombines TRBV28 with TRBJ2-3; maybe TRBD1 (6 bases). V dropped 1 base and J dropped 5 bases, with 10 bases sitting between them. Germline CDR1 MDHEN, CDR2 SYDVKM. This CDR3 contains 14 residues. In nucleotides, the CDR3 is TGTGCCAGCAGTTTATTACAGGGCGGAGATACGCAGTATTTT. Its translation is CASSLLQGGDTQYF. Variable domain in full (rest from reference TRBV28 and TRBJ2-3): DVKVTQSSRYLVKRTGEKVFLECVQDMDHENMFWYRQDPGLGLRLIYFSYDVKMKEKGDIPEGYSVSREKKERFSLILESASTNQTSMYLCASSLLQGGDTQYFGPGTRLTVL.

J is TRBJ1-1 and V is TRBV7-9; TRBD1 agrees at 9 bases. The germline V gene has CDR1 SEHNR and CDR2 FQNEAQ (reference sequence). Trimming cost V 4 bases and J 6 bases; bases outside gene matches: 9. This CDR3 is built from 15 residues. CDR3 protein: CASSSNRQGGAEAFF. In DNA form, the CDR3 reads TGTGCCAGCAGCTCAAACCGACAGGGGGGGGCTGAAGCTTTCTTT.

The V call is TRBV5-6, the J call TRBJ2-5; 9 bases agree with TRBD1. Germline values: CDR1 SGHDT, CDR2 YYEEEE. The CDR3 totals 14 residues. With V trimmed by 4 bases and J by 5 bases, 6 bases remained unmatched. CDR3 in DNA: TGTGCCAGCAGCCCCAAGACAGGGGGGGAGACCCAGTACTTC. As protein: CASSPKTGGETQYF. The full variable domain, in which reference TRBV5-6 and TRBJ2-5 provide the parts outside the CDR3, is DAGVTQSPTHLIKTRGQQVTLRCSPKSGHDTVSWYQQALGQGPQFIFQYYEEEERQRGNFPDRFSGHQFPNYSSELNVNALLLGDSALYLCASSPKTGGETQYFGPGTRLLVL.

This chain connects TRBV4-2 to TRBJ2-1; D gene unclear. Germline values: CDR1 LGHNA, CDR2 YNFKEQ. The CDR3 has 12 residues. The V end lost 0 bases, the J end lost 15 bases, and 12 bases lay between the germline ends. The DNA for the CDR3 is TGTGCCAGCAGCCAAGATGCGGTAACCCGGTTCTTC. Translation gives CASSQDAVTRFF.

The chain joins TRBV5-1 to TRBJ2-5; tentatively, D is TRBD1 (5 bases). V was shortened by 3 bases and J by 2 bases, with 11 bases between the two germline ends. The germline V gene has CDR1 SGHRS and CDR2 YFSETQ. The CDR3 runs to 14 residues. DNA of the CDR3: TGCGCCAGCAGCTGGGGCGCGGTACAAGAGACCCAGTACTTC. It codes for CASSWGAVQETQYF.

The CDR3 spells CASSLSGALVLGEQYF. Here the CDR3 DNA reads TGTGCCAGCAGTTTGAGCGGGGCCTTGGTTCTGGGGGAGCAGTACTTC. The V call is TRBV28, the J call TRBJ2-7; 7 bases fit TRBD2. The length of the CDR3 is 16 residues. The germline V gene encodes CDR1 MDHEN and CDR2 SYDVKM. With 3 bases clipped from V and 7 bases from J, the junction kept 15 bases outside the gene matches. Filled out from reference TRBV28 and TRBJ2-7, the complete variable domain reads DVKVTQSSRYLVKRTGEKVFLECVQDMDHENMFWYRQDPGLGLRLIYFSYDVKMKEKGDIPEGYSVSREKKERFSLILESASTNQTSMYLCASSLSGALVLGEQYFGPGTRLTVT.

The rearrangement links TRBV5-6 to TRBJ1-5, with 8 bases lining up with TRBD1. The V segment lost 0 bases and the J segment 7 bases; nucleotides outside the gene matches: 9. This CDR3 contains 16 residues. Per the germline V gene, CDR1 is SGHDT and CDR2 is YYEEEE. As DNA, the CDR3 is TGTGCCAGCAGCTTGGAAGGGACAGGCTACCGGCAGCCCCAGCATTTT. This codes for CASSLEGTGYRQPQHF.

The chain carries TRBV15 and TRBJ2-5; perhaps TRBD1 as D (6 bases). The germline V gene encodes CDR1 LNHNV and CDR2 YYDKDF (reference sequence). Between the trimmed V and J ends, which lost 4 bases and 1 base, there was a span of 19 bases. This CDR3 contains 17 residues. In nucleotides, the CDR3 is TGTGCCACCAGCACAACCCCAAGGACAGTACGCCAAGAGACCCAGTACTTC. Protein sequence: CATSTTPRTVRQETQYF.

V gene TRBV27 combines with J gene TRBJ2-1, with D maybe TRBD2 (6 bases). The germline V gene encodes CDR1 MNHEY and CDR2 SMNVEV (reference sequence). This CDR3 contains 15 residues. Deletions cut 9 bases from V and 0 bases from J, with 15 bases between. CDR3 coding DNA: TGTGCCAGTAAGTGGCGGGGTGGCTCCTACAATGAGCAGTTCTTC. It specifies CASKWRGGSYNEQFF.

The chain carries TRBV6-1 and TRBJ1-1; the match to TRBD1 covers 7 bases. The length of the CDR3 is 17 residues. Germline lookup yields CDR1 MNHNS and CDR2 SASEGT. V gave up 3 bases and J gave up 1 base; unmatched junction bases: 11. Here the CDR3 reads CASSDPFKTGKNTEAFF. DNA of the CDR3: TGTGCCAGCAGTGACCCCTTCAAGACAGGGAAGAACACTGAAGCTTTCTTT.

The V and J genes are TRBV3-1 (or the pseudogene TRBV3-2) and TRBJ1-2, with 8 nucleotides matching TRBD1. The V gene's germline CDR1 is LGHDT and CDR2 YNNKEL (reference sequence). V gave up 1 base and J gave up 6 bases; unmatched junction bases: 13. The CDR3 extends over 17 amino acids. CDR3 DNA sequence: TGTGCCAGCAGCCAAGTTTTTCAGTCGACAGGGGAGCATGGCTACACCTTC. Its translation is CASSQVFQSTGEHGYTF.

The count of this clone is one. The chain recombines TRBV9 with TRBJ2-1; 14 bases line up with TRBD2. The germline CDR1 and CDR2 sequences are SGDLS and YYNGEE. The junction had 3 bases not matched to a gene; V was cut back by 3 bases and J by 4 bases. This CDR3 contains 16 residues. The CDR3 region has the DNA TGTGCCAGCAGCGCGACTAGCGGGAGGGCATACAATGAGCAGTTCTTC. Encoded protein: CASSATSGRAYNEQFF.

As DNA, the CDR3 is TGTGCCAGCAGCCGCAGGGGAGTAAACAATGAGCAGTTCTTC. It translates to CASSRRGVNNEQFF. The gene calls are TRBV3-1 (or the pseudogene TRBV3-2) and TRBJ2-1, with a possible D match to TRBD1 (6 bases). Germline CDR1 LGHDT, CDR2 YNNKEL (reference sequence). The CDR3 runs to 14 residues. V was pared by 4 bases and J by 5 bases, with 12 bases between.

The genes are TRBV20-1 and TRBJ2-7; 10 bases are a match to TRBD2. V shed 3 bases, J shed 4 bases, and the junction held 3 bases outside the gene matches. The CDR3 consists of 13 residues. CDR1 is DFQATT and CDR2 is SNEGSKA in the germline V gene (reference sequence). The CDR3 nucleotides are TGCAGTGCTAGTCCTAGCGGGAGATACGAGCAGTACTTC. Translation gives CSASPSGRYEQYF.

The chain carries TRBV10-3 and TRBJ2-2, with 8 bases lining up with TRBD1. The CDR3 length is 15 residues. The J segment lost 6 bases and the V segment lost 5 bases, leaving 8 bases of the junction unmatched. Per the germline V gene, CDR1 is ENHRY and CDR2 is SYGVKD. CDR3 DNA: TGTGCCATCAGTAAAGAGTCAGGGGGCCCCGGGGAGCTGTTTTTT. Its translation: CAISKESGGPGELFF.

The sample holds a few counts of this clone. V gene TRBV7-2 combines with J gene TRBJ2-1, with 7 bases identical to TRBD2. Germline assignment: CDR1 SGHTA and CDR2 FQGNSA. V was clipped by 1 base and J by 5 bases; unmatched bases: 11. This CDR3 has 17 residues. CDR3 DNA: TGTGCCAGCAGCTTAGGTGGTGTTAGCGGGCTCAACAATGAGCAGTTCTTC. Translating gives CASSLGGVSGLNNEQFF.

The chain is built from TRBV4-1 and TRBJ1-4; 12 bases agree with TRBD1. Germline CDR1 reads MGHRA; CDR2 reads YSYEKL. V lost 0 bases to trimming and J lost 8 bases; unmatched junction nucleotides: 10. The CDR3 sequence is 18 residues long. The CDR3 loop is CASSQDGTGGAGEEKLFF. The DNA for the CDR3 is TGCGCCAGCAGCCAAGACGGGACAGGGGGCGCAGGTGAAGAAAAACTGTTTTTT.

The CDR3 nucleotides are TGTGCCAGCAGCCAAGAAACCCCCGGGGAGCAGTACTTC. Its protein is CASSQETPGEQYF. This chain uses TRBV4-2 with TRBJ2-7, with D unclear. Germline values: CDR1 LGHNA, CDR2 YNFKEQ. CDR3 size: 13 residues. V was shortened by 0 bases and J by 7 bases, with 10 bases between the two germline ends.

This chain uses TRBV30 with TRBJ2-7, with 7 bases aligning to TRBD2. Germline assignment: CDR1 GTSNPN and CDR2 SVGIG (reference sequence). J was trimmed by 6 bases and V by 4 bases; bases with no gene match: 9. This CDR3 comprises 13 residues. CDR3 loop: CAWMRGGFGEQYF. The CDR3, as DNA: TGTGCCTGGATGAGGGGAGGGTTTGGCGAGCAGTACTTC.

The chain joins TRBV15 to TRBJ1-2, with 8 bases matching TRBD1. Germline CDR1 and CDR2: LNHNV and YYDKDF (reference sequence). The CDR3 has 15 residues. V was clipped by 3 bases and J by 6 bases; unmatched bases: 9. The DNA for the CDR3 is TGTGCCACCAGCAGGTACACCACGGACAGGGATGGCTACACCTTC. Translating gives CATSRYTTDRDGYTF. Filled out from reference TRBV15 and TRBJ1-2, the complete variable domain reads DAMVIQNPRYQVTQFGKPVTLSCSQTLNHNVMYWYQQKSSQAPKLLFHYYDKDFNNEADTPDNFQSRRPNTSFCFLDIRSPGLGDTAMYLCATSRYTTDRDGYTFGSGTRLTVV.

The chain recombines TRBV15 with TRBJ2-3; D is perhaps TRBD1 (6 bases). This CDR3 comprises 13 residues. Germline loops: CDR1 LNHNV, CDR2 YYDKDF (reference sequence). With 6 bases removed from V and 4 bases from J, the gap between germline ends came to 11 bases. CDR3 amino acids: CATRGGGADTQYF. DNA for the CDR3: TGTGCCACCAGAGGGGGTGGTGCAGATACGCAGTATTTT.

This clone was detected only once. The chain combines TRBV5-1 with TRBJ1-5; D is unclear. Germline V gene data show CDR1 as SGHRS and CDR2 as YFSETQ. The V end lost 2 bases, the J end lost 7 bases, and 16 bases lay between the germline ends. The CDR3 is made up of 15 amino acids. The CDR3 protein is CASSLGGEERQPQHF. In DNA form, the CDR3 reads TGCGCCAGCAGCTTAGGCGGGGAGGAGAGGCAGCCCCAGCATTTT. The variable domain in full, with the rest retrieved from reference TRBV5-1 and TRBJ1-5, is KAGVTQTPRYLIKTRGQQVTLSCSPISGHRSVSWYQQTPGQGLQFLFEYFSETQRNKGNFPGRFSGRQFSNSRSEMNVSTLELGDSALYLCASSLGGEERQPQHFGDGTRLSIL.